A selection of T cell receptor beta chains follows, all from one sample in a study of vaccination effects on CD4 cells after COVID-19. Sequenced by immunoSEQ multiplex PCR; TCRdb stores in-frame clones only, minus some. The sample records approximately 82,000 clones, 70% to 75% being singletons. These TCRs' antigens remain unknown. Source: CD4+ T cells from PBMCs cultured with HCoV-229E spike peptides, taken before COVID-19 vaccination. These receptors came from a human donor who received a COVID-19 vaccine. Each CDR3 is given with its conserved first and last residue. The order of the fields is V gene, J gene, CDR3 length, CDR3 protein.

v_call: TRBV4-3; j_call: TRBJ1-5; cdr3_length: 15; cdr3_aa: CASSQDRASNQPQHF
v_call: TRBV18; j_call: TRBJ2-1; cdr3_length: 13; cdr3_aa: CASSPKQEGEQFF
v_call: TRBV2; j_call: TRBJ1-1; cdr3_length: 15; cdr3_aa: CASRGTGWSRTEAFF
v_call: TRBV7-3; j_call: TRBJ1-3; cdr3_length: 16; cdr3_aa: CASSLDGTGSGNTIYF
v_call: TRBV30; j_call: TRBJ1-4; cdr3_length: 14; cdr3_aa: CAWSVAGSRAKLFF
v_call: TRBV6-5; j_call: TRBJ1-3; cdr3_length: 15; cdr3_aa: CASSSTGGAGNTIYF
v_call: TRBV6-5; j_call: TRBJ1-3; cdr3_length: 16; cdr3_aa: CASSYSKDYSGNTIYF
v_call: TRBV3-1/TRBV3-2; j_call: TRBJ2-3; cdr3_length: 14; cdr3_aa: CASNGGSGTDTQYF
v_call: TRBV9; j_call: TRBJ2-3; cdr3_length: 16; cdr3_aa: CASSASGGPSTDTQYF
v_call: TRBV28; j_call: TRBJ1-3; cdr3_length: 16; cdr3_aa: CASSSEGQGFGNTIYF
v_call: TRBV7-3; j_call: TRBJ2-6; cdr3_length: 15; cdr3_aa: CASSSEGPGANVLTF
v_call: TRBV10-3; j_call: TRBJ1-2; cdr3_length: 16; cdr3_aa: CAISEPQGHEAHGYTF
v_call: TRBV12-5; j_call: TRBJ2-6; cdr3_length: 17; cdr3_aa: CASGLWTGGFGANVLTF
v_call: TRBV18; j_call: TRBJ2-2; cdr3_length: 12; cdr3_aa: CASSPDRGELFF
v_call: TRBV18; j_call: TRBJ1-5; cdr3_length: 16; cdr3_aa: CASSPAGPGGNQPQHF
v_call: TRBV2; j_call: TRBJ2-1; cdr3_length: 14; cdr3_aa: CASSVEGANNEQFF
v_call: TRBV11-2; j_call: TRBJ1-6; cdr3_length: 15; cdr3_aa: CASSLTGLYNSPLHF
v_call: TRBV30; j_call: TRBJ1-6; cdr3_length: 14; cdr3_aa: CAWSVGQYNSPLHF
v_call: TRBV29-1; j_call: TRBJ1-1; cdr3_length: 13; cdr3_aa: CSADSLGYTEAFF
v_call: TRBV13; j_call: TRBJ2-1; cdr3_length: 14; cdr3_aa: CASSLGQGNNEQFF
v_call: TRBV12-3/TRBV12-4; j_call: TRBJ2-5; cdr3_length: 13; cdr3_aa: CASSFVGGETQYF
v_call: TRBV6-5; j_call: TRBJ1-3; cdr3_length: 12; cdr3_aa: CASNVAGNTIYF
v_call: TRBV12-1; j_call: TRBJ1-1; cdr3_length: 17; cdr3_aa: CASSLGVLTGEFSEAFF
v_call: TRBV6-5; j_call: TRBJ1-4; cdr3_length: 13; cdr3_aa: CASRAAGVGKLFF
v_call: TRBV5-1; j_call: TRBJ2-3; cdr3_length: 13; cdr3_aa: CASSLAVTDTQYF
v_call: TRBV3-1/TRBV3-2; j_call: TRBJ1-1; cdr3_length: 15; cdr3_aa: CASSPRYPGQTEAFF
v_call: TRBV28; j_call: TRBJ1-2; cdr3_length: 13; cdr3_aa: CASSLEVGYGYTF
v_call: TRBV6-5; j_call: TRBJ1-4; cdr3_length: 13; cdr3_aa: CASSYSASEKLFF
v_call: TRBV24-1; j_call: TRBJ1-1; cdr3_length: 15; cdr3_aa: CATRPSDKRNTEAFF
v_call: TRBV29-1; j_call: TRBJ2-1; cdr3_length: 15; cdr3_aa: CSVEGSGTPEGEQFF
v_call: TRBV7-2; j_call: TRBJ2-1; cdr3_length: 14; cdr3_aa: CASSPKRVGNEQFF
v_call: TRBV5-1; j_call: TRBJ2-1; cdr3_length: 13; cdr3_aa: CASYDGRGTEQFF
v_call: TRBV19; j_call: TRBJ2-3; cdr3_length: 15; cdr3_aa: CASRRDRGPTDTQYF
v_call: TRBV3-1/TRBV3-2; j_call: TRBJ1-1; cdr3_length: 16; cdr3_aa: CASSQGTGFGNTEAFF
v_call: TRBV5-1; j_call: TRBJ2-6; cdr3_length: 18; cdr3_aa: CASSPSGQGSSGANVLTF
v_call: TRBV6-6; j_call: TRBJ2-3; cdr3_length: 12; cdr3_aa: CASAPPTDTQYF
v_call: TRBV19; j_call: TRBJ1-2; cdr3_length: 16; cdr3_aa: CASSVSGGLRPYGYTF
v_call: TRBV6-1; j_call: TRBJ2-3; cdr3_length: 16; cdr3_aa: CASSEEVASRPDTQYF
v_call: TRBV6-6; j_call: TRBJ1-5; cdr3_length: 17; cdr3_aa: CASSQGAQRVSGQPQHF
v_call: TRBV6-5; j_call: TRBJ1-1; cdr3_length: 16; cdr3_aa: CASSYESPTLNTEAFF
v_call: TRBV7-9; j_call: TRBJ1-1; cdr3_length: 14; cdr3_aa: CASSLMGASTEAFF
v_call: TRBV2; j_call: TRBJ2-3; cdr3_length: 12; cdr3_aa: CASTVSTDTQYF
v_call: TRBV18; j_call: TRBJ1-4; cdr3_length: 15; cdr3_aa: CASSPLRDTNEKLFF
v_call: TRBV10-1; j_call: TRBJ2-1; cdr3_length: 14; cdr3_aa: CASSDERGYNEQFF
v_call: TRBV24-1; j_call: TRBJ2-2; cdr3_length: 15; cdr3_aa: CATSDTGTGAGELFF
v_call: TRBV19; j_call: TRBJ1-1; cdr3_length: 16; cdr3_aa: CAIRQGAGTGNTEAFF
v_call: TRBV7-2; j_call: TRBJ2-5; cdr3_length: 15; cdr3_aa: CASSLARRGGETQYF
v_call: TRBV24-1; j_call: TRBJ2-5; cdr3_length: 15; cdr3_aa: CATSDSTGDRSTQYF
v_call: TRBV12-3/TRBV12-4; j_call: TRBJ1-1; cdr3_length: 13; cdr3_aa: CASSPGMNTEAFF
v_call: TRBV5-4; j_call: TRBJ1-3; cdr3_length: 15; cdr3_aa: CASSTPTGKRNTIYF
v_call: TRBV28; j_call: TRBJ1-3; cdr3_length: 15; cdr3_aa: CASSGPVGAGNTIYF
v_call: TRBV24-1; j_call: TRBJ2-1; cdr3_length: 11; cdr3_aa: CATRGTNEQFF